This paragraph reports one TCR beta chain. Its antigen is unknown. The PCR made use of 60 Vbeta and 13 Jbeta primers. Sequencing was performed with immunoSEQ multiplex PCR; in TCRdb, only in-frame clones are kept and a portion is missing. The sample consists of under 200,000 clones, around 77% of them appearing once. The data stem from a study of cytomegalovirus exposure and HLA in healthy donors. Study-wide points: A likely sequencing artifact accounted for one observed cluster of highly shared sequence variants.

The sample comprised PBMCs. This TCR came from a man in his fifties or sixties in good health and CMV-seronegative.

The CDR3 DNA reads as TGCGCCAGCAGCCGCGGGATTGGTGATGCAGATCAGCCCCAGCATTTT. This codes for CASSRGIGDADQPQHF. The V call is TRBV4-1, the J call TRBJ1-5; D unresolved. The CDR3 contains 16 residues. V was clipped by 4 bases and J by 5 bases, with 18 bases between them. The germline CDR1 and CDR2 sequences are MGHRA and YSYEKL.